Listed here are 16 T cell receptor beta chains from one sample, sequenced in a study of regulatory T cells in long-lasting Graves disease. Arm-PCR with iRepertoire HTBI primers amplified the CDR3 regions for these TCR beta libraries. MiXCR, run by TCRdb on the multiplex PCR reads, gives a single entry per CDR3 protein. The sample contains about 500,000 distinct CDR3 sequences, approximately 12% of which appear only once. As for time point: newly diagnosed GD, antithyroid drugs for less than 3 months. Isolated PBMC RNA provided the starting material for the TCR library. These data were also reused for a study on T cells in Graves' hyperthyroidism and ophthalmopathy.

Material: peripheral blood mononuclear cells (PBMCs), obtained at new diagnosis, from a patient treated with antithyroid drugs. All receptors come from a woman in her twenties or thirties with Graves disease.

This chain links TRBV18 with TRBJ1-3; TRBD1 aligns across 7 bases. CDR1 is KGHSH and CDR2 is LQKENI in the germline V gene. The CDR3 totals 14 residues. Trimming at V came to 3 bases and at J to 7 bases, leaving 6 bases not matched to a gene. The CDR3 nucleotides read TGTGCCAGCTCACCCTGGGACAGTAGGAACACCATATATTTT. It specifies CASSPWDSRNTIYF.

In its sample, this clonotype was seen many times. The genes are TRBV6-1 and TRBJ2-1; 10 bases are shared with TRBD1. The CDR3 is 15 residues long. The J segment lost 4 bases and the V segment lost 6 bases, leaving 6 bases of the junction unmatched. Germline V gene data show CDR1 as MNHNS and CDR2 as SASEGT. Here the CDR3 reads CASSTDRGPYNEQFF. CDR3 in DNA: TGTGCCAGCAGCACTGACAGGGGGCCGTACAATGAGCAGTTCTTC.

This clonotype came up many times. The rearrangement joins TRBV14 to TRBJ2-7; 9 bases fit TRBD1. This CDR3 region has 17 residues. CDR1 SGHDN and CDR2 FVKESK come from the germline V gene. V was pared by 0 bases and J by 5 bases, with 11 bases of the junction left unmatched. The CDR3 reads CASSQDWVQGALDEQYF. The CDR3, as DNA: TGTGCCAGCAGCCAAGATTGGGTACAGGGGGCTCTGGACGAGCAGTACTTC.

This clonotype has at least ten counts. The chain has TRBV13 and TRBJ2-1, with TRBD2 matching 10 bases. This CDR3 is built from 16 residues. V dropped 3 bases and J dropped 9; count of bases not matched to a gene: 11. Germline V gene sequence: CDR1 PRHDT, CDR2 FYEKMQ (reference sequence). This CDR3 is CASSFPSGTSDSEQFF. In DNA, the CDR3 is TGTGCCAGCAGCTTTCCGTCCGGGACTAGCGATAGTGAGCAGTTCTTC.

This clonotype was counted ten times or more. J is TRBJ2-5 and V is TRBV11-3, with TRBD2 as a possible D gene (5 bases). CDR1 and CDR2 from the germline V gene are SGHNT and YENEEA. Trimming shortened V by 1 base and J by 1 base, and 7 bases separated the two germline ends. There are 14 residues in the CDR3. For the CDR3, the DNA is TGTGCCAGCAGCTTAGCGGACTCCCAAGAGACCCAGTACTTC. Its translation: CASSLADSQETQYF.

This chain connects TRBV25-1 to TRBJ1-5; D remains unclear. The CDR3 is made up of 14 amino acids. The V and J ends lost 4 bases and 0 bases respectively, with 7 bases between them. CDR1 and CDR2 (germline): MGHDK, SYGVNS. DNA for the CDR3: TGTGCCAGCAGTGGGCCCTATAGCAATCAGCCCCAGCATTTT. Its protein product is CASSGPYSNQPQHF. Full variable domain (missing parts from reference TRBV25-1 and TRBJ1-5): EADIYQTPRYLVIGTGKKITLECSQTMGHDKMYWYQQDPGMELHLIHYSYGVNSTEKGDLSSESTVSRIRTEHFPLTLESARPSHTSQYLCASSGPYSNQPQHFGDGTRLSIL.

J is TRBJ1-1 and V is TRBV7-2, with D uncertain. Between the trimmed V and J ends, which lost 0 bases and 3 bases, there was a span of 11 bases. Germline V gives CDR1 SGHTA, CDR2 FQGNSA. The CDR3 totals 15 residues. CDR3: CASSLAVRIDTEAFF. DNA for the CDR3: TGTGCCAGCAGCTTAGCGGTTCGGATAGACACTGAAGCTTTCTTT.

This chain uses TRBV14 with TRBJ2-4; D perhaps matches TRBD2 (6 bases). Germline values: CDR1 SGHDN, CDR2 FVKESK. Deletions cut 3 bases from V and 8 bases from J, with 20 bases between. CDR3 length equals 16 residues. For the CDR3, the DNA is TGTGCCAGCAGCCATCGTAACGGAGCGGGTCGGGACATTCAGTACTTC. Amino acids: CASSHRNGAGRDIQYF.

At least ten counts were recorded for this clonotype. The chain uses TRBV18 and TRBJ2-1; TRBD2 matches 7 bases. CDR1 and CDR2 from the germline V gene are KGHSH and LQKENI. V shed 2 bases, J shed 8 bases, and the junction held 12 bases outside the gene matches. This CDR3 comprises 16 residues. This CDR3 reads CASSPDRTRGRDEQFF. The CDR3 DNA is TGTGCCAGCTCACCAGACCGGACTAGAGGAAGGGATGAGCAGTTCTTC.

This clonotype was detected only a few times. V usage is TRBV30 and J usage is TRBJ2-3; 12 positions match TRBD2. The trim removed 4 bases at V and 3 bases at J, leaving 5 bases unmatched. Germline V CDR1 and CDR2: GTSNPN, SVGIG (reference sequence). The CDR3 is 15 residues long. CDR3 in amino acids: CAWTSGRALTDTQYF. The DNA for the CDR3 is TGTGCCTGGACTAGCGGGAGGGCCCTAACAGATACGCAGTATTTT.

This clonotype was found many times. V gene TRBV20-1 combines with J gene TRBJ2-2; no clear D. With 4 bases removed from V and 4 bases from J, the gap between germline ends came to 10 bases. The CDR3 length is 13 residues. Germline CDR1 is DFQATT and CDR2 is SNEGSKA (reference sequence). CDR3 residues: CSATDLSTGELFF. CDR3 in DNA: TGCAGTGCTACGGACCTCAGCACCGGGGAGCTGTTTTTT.

This clonotype occurred a few times. V and J are TRBV5-5 and TRBJ1-1; tentatively, D is TRBD1 (6 bases). CDR1 and CDR2 (germline): SGHKS, YYEKEE (reference sequence). The V gene lost 4 bases and the J gene lost 7 bases, with 29 bases spanning the gap. The CDR3 runs to 18 residues. CDR3 in DNA: TGTGCCAGCAGCCTGACCAGGGGAATCGCGTCCTTAAGTCTTGAAGCTTTCTTT. This codes for CASSLTRGIASLSLEAFF.

This clonotype was seen only a few times. This sequence joins TRBV29-1 and TRBJ1-3, with D uncertain. Germline CDR1 is SQVTM and CDR2 is ANQGSEA. The CDR3 runs 11 residues. Trimming removed 7 bases at V and 4 bases at J, with 8 bases between. For the CDR3, the DNA is TGCAGCGCTGGCCGAGGAAACACCATATATTTT. Its protein is CSAGRGNTIYF.

This clonotype occurred many times. The CDR3 here is CASRALGGAKTQYF. The CDR3 nucleotides are TGTGCCAGTAGAGCCCTGGGGGGGGCGAAGACCCAGTACTTC. The chain combines TRBV19 with TRBJ2-5, with D perhaps TRBD2 (7 bases). This CDR3 has 14 amino acids. Trimming pared 6 bases from V and 6 bases from J, leaving 17 bases between. Germline V gene data show CDR1 as LNHDA and CDR2 as SQIVND (reference sequence).

In its sample, this clonotype was seen a few times. The chain has TRBV7-9 and TRBJ2-5; D is ambiguous. Trimming shortened V by 1 base and J by 2 bases, and 8 bases separated the two germline ends. Germline-derived CDR1 and CDR2 are SEHNR and FQNEAQ (reference sequence). The CDR3 is 14 residues long. Written as DNA, the CDR3 is TGTGCCAGCAGCTTAGATGAGTTGCAAGAGACCCAGTACTTC. Protein product: CASSLDELQETQYF.

In this sample, this clonotype turned up a few times. Just one base apart from a much larger clone, this may be a read error. The V and J genes are TRBV12-3 or TRBV12-4 and TRBJ2-2; D tentatively reads TRBD1 or TRBD2 (5 bases each). This CDR3 has 15 residues. The CDR3 DNA follows: TGTGCCAGCAGTTTCTGGGGGAAAAGGACCGGGGAGCTGCTTTTT. Its protein is CASSFWGKRTGELLF.